This T cell receptor (beta chain) comes out of a study of response to subunit inactivated influenza vaccine. General study findings and limits: Few new T cells, the authors suggested, are recruited by each seasonal influenza vaccination.

Of note for this clonotype: Its antigen remains unknown.

MiXCR was run by TCRdb on the RT-PCR reads, yielding one entry per CDR3 protein. The profile shows 800,000 or so distinct CDR3 sequences, less than 25% of them singletons. This material consisted of PBMCs from blood, taken less than 6 days after vaccination. The TCR was taken from a man aged 50 to 59 who received an inactivated influenza vaccine.

CDR3 coding DNA: TGCAGTGCTAGACCGGGACAGGGGAATTACGAGCAGTACTTC. It encodes CSARPGQGNYEQYF. The chain couples TRBV20-1 to TRBJ2-7; TRBD1 matches 10 bases. The CDR3 is made up of 14 amino acids. Germline CDR1 is DFQATT and CDR2 is SNEGSKA (reference sequence). Unmatched junction bases numbered 5, after V lost 2 bases and J lost 4 bases.